The 7 T cell receptor beta chains given below trace back to one sample, sequenced in a study of regulatory T cells in long-lasting Graves disease. TCR beta libraries were built with iRepertoire HTBI primers and Arm-PCR of CDR3 regions. TCRdb ran MiXCR on the multiplex PCR reads and lists one entry per CDR3 protein. The profile shows 350,000 to 550,000 distinct CDR3 sequences, 15% of them singletons. Sample time point: newly diagnosed GD, antithyroid drugs for less than 3 months. The TCR library was made from RNA extracted from PBMCs. These sequences were also reported in another study, on T cells in Graves' hyperthyroidism and ophthalmopathy.

This material consisted of peripheral blood mononuclear cells (PBMCs), taken at new diagnosis, from a patient treated with antithyroid drugs. These receptors were collected from a woman aged 30 to 39 with Graves disease.

The table lists this clonotype with many counts. The rearrangement uses TRBV28 and TRBJ2-1, with 11 bases identical to TRBD2. The CDR3 runs 15 residues. In germline, CDR1 is MDHEN, CDR2 SYDVKM. Unmatched junction bases numbered 5, after V lost 6 bases and J lost 4 bases. The CDR3 DNA is TGTGCCAGCAGAGAAGGGACTAGCGGTTACAATGAGCAGTTCTTC. Translated: CASREGTSGYNEQFF.

This clonotype was seen repeatedly, ten times or more. The chain has TRBV12-3 or TRBV12-4 and TRBJ2-7; no clear D gene. The CDR3 covers 11 residues. V gave up 5 bases and J gave up 7 bases, with 9 bases separating them. The CDR3: CASSNRGEQYF. In DNA, the CDR3 is TGTGCCAGCAGTAACCGTGGGGAGCAGTACTTC.

The genes are TRBV12-3 or TRBV12-4 and TRBJ2-5, with 7 bases fitting TRBD1. V trimming: 2 bases; J trimming: 0 bases; junction bases outside the gene matches: 3. The CDR3 spans 15 residues. The CDR3 is CASSLQGVNQETQYF. The CDR3 DNA sequence: TGTGCCAGCAGTTTACAGGGGGTTAACCAAGAGACCCAGTACTTC.

This clonotype has more than one count but fewer than ten. This chain links TRBV6-2 or TRBV6-3 with TRBJ1-3; TRBD1 aligns across 7 bases. The CDR3 is made up of 13 amino acids. J gave up 2 bases and V 8 bases, and 3 bases lay outside the gene matches. Per the germline V gene, CDR1 is MNHEY and CDR2 is SVGEGT. The CDR3 region has the DNA TGTGCCAGCCTTACAGGGGCTGGAAACACCATATATTTT. Translated, it gives CASLTGAGNTIYF.

The sample holds many counts of this clonotype. The genes are TRBV28 and TRBJ2-1; the D gene is possibly TRBD2 (5 bases). Trimming shortened V by 6 bases and J by 0 bases, and 15 bases separated the two germline ends. Per germline, CDR1 MDHEN and CDR2 SYDVKM. CDR3 length: 16 residues. Written as DNA, the CDR3 is TGTGCCAGCAGCCCTTCTAGCTGGAGCTCCTACAATGAGCAGTTCTTC. Its protein product is CASSPSSWSSYNEQFF.

In regard to this clonotype: With a much larger clone just one base away, this may be a read error. This chain joins TRBV3-1 and TRBJ2-2; D gene uncertain. Germline V gene sequence: CDR1 LGHDT, CDR2 YNNKEL (reference sequence). The CDR3 is 13 amino acids. Between the trimmed V and J ends, which lost 1 base and 4 bases, there was a span of 4 bases. The CDR3 spells CASSQVTTGELFF. CDR3 bases: TGTGCCAGCAGCCAAGTTACCACCGGGGAGCTGTTTTTT.

The chain joins TRBV24-1 to TRBJ1-2; D is unresolved. Trimming removed 4 bases from V and 4 bases from J, with 12 bases in between. The CDR3 covers 14 residues. Germline V CDR1 and CDR2: KGHDR, SFDVKD. Written as DNA, the CDR3 is TGTGCCACCAGTGACGAGAGGGTTGTCTATGGCTACACCTTC. It translates to CATSDERVVYGYTF.